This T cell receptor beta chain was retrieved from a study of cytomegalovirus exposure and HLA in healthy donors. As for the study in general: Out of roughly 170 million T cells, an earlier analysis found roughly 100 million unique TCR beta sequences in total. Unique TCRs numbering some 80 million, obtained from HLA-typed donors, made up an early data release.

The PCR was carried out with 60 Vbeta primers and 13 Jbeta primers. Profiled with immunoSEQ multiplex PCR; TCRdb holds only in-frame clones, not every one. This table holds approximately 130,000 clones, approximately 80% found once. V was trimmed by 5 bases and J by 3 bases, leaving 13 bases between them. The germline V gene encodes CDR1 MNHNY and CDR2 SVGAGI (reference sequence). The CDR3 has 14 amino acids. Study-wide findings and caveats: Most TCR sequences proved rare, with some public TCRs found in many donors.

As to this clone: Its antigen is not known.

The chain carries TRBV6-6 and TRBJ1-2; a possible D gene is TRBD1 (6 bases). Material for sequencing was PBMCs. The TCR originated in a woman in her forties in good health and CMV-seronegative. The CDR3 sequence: CASSGRQVYYGYTF. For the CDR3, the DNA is TGTGCCAGCAGTGGAAGACAGGTTTACTATGGCTACACCTTC.